The clone carrying this TCR beta chain was found once. This specimen comes from a study of blood T cell repertoires in COVID-19. The protocol was immunoSEQ multiplex PCR, while the TCRdb copy is restricted to in-frame clones and leaves out a portion. Among about 73,000 clones, 82% were seen once, and the ten largest hold roughly 4.2%. Germline CDR1 is SGHAT and CDR2 is FQNNGV. Deletions cut 5 bases from V and 5 bases from J, with 14 bases between. The CDR3 runs to 14 residues. Sequenced: peripheral blood. This sequence joins TRBV11-2 and TRBJ2-3; D unclear. The sequence was collected from a woman aged 55-69 years with acute or convalescent COVID-19. As DNA, the CDR3 is TGTGCCAGCAGCCCCGTTCGCGCGGTAGATACGCAGTATTTT. Translating it yields CASSPVRAVDTQYF.